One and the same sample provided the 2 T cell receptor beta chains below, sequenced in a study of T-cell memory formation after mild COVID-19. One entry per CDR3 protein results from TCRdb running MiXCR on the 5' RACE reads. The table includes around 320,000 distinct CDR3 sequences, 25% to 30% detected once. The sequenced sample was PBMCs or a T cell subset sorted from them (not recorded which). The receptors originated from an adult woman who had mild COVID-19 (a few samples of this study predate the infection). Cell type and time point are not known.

The CDR3 bases are TGCGCCAGCAGCACCGGGGACGGAGGCTTCGCCTATGGCTACACCTTC. This codes for CASSTGDGGFAYGYTF. V usage is TRBV5-1 and J usage is TRBJ1-2, with TRBD1 as a possible D gene (5 bases). CDR1 SGHRS and CDR2 YFSETQ come from the germline V gene. The CDR3 loop spans 16 amino acids. Trimming removed 4 bases at V and 4 bases at J, with 20 bases between.

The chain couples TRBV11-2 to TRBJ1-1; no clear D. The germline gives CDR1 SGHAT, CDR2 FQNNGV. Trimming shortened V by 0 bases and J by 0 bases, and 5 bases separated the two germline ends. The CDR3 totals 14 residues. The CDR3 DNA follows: TGTGCCAGCAGCTTAGAGAATATGAACACTGAAGCTTTCTTT. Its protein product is CASSLENMNTEAFF.